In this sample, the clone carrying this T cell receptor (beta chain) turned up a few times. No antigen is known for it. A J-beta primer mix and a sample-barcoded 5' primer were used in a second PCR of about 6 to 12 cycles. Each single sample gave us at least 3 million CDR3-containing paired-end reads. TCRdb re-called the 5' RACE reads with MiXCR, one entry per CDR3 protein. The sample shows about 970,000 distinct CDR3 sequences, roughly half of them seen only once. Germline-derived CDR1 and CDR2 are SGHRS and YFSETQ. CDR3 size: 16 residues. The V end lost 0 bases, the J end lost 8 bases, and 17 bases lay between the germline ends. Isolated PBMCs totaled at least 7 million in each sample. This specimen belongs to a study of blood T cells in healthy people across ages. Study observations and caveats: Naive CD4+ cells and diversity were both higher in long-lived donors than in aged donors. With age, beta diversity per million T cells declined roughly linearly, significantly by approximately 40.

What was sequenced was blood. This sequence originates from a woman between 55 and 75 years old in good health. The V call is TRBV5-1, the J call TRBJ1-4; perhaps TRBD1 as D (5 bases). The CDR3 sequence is CASSLAGGGGREKLFF. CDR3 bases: TGCGCCAGCAGCTTGGCCGGCGGGGGTGGGCGAGAAAAACTGTTTTTT.